This TCR beta chain was sequenced in a study of graft-versus-host responses after intestinal transplantation. About the research overall: All of the recipients had induction that used anti-thymocyte globulin, then tacrolimus and steroids for about 3 years.

Regarding this clone: The antigen remains unidentified. At one of its ends the junction is not consistent with the germline gene, which may arise from a read error.

Study-wide findings and caveats: Patients who carried graft-donor T cell macrochimerism also had high graft-versus-host to host-versus-graft clonal ratios in their allografts. Detected in recipient marrow were GvH clones, some of which were first observed in ileum or blood.

The repertoire was sequenced with immunoSEQ multiplex PCR; TCRdb's copy has only in-frame clones and lacks some. The sample consists of approximately 24,000 clones, just under 95% of them appearing once. Germline V gene lookup returns CDR1 SEHNR and CDR2 FQNEAQ (reference sequence). The length of the CDR3 is 12 residues. Sequenced here: PBMCs, sampled 30 days after intestinal transplant. The V call is TRBV7-9, the J call TRBJ1-4; no clear D gene. The origin of this receptor is a human patient who received an intestinal transplant, so some T cells may come from the graft donor. CDR3 DNA: TGTGCCGGCAGCCCCGATAATGAAAAACTGTTTTTT. It is translated as CAGSPDNEKLFF.